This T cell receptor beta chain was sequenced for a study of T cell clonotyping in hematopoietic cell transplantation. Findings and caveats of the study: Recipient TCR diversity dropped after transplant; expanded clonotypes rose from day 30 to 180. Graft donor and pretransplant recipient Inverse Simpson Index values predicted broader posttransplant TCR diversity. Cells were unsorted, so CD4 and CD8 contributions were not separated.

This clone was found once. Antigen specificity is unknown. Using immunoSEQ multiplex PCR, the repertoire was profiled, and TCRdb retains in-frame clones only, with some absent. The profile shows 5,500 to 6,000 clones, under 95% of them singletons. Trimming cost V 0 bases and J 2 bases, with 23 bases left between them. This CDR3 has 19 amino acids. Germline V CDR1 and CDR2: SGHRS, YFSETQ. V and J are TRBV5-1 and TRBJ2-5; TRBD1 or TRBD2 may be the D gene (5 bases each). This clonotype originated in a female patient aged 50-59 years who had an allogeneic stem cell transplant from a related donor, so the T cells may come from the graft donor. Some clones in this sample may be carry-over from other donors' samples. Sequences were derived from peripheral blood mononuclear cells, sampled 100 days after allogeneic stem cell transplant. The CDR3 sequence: CASSLGGAGRMGVQETQYF. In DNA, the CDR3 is TGCGCCAGCAGCTTGGGAGGAGCTGGGAGAATGGGGGTTCAAGAGACCCAGTACTTC.